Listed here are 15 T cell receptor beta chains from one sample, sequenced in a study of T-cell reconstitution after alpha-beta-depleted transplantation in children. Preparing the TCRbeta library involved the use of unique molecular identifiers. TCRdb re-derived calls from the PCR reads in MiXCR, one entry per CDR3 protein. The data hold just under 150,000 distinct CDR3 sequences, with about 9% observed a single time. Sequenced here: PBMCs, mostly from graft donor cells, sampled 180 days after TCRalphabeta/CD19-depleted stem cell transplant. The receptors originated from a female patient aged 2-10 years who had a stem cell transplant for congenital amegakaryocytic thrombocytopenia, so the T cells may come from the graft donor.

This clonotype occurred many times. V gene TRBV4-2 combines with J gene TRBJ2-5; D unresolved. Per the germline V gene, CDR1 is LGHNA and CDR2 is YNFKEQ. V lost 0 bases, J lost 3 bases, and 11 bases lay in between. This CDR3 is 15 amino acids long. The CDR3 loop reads CASSQENRKEETQYF. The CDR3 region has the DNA TGTGCCAGCAGCCAAGAAAACAGAAAGGAAGAGACCCAGTACTTC.

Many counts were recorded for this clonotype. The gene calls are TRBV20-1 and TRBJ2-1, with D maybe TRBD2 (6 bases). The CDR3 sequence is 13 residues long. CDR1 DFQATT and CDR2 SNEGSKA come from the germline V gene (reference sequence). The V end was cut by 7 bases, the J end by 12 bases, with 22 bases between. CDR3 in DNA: TGCAGTGGGTCCGGAGGGGACCGTCGGGGGCAGTTCTTC. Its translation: CSGSGGDRRGQFF.

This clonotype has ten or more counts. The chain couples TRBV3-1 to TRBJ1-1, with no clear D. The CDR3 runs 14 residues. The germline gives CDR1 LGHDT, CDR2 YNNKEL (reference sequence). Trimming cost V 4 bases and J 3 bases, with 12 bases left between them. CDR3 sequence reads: CASSLEGVDTEAFF. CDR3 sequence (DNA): TGTGCCAGCAGCCTCGAGGGCGTTGACACTGAAGCTTTCTTT.

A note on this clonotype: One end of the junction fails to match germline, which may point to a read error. The CDR3 loop is CASGSAGQGLWEQYF. The CDR3, as DNA: TGTGCCAGCGGCTCCGCAGGACAGGGTTTGTGGGAGCAGTACTTC. The genes are TRBV7-1 and TRBJ2-7, with 8 bases fitting TRBD1. TRBV7-1 is reported as an ORF; its role is uncertain. The CDR3 is 15 residues long.

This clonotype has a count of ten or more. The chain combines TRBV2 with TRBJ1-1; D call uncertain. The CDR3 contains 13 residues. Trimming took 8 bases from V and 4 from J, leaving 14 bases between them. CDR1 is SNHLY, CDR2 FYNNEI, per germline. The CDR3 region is CASVLRESTEAFF. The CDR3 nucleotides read TGTGCCAGCGTCCTCCGGGAAAGCACTGAAGCTTTCTTT.

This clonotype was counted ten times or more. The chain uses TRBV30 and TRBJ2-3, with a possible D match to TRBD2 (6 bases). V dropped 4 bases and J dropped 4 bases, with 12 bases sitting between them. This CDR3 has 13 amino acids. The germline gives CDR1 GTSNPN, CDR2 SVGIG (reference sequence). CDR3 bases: TGTGCCTGGAATGCAGGAGGGCCAGATACGCAGTATTTT. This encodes CAWNAGGPDTQYF.

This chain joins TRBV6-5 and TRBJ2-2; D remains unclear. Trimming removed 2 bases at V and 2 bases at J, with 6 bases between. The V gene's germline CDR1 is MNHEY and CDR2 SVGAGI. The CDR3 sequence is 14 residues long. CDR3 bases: TGTGCCAGCAGTTACGGACCTAACACCGGGGAGCTGTTTTTT. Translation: CASSYGPNTGELFF.

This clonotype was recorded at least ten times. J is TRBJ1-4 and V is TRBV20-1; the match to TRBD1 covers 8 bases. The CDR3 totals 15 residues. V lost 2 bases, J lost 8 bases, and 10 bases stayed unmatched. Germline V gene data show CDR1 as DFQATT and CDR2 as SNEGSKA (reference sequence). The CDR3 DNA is TGCAGTGCTAGAAATCCTCAGGGGGCCCGGGAAAAACTGTTTTTT. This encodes CSARNPQGAREKLFF.

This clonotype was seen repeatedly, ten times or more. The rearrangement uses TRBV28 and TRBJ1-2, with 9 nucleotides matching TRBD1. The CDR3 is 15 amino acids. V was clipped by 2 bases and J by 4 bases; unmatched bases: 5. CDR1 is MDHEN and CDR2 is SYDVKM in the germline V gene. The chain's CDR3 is CASSLDPGQGYGYTF. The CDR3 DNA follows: TGTGCCAGCAGTTTAGACCCGGGACAGGGCTATGGCTACACCTTC.

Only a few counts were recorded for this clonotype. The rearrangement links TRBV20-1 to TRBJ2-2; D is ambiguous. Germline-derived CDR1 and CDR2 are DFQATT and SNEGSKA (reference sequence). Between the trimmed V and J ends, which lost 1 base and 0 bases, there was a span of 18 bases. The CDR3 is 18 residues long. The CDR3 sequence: CSARGWCCLCPNTGELFF. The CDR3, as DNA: TGCAGTGCTAGAGGCTGGTGCTGCTTATGCCCGAACACCGGGGAGCTGTTTTTT.

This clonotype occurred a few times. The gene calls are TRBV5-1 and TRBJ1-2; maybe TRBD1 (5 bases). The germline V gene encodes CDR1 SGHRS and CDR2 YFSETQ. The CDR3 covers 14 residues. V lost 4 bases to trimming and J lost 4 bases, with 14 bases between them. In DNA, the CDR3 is TGCGCCAGCAGCCAACTGACGGGGGGCTATGGCTACACCTTC. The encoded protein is CASSQLTGGYGYTF. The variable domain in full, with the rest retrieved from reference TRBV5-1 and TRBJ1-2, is KAGVTQTPRYLIKTRGQQVTLSCSPISGHRSVSWYQQTPGQGLQFLFEYFSETQRNKGNFPGRFSGRQFSNSRSEMNVSTLELGDSALYLCASSQLTGGYGYTFGSGTRLTVV.

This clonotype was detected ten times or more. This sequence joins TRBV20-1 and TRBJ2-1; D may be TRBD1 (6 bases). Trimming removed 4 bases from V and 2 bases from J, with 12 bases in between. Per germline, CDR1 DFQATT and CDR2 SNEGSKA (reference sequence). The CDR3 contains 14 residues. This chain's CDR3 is CSANRAGAYNEQFF. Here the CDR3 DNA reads TGCAGTGCTAACCGGGCAGGGGCCTACAATGAGCAGTTCTTC.

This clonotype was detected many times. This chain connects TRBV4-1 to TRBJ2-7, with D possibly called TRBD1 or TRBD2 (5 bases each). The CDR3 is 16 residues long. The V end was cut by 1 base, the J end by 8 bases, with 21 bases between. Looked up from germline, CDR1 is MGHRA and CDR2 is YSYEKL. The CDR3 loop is CASSQAWGSTEGKQYF. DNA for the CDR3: TGCGCCAGCAGCCAAGCCTGGGGGAGCACCGAAGGGAAGCAGTACTTC.

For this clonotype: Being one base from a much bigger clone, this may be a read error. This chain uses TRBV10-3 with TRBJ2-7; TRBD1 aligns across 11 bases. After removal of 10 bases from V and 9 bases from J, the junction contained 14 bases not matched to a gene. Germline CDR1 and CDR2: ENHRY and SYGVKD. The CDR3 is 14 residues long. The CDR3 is CATVGRTGGAGQYF. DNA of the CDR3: TGTGCCACCGTAGGTAGGACAGGGGGCGCGGGGCAGTACTTC.

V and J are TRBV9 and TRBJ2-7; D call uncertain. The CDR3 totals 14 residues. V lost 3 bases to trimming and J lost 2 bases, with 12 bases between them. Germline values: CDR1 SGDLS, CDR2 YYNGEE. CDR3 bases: TGTGCCAGCAGCGCATGGAACGTAACCTACGAGCAGTACTTC. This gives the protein CASSAWNVTYEQYF.